This T cell receptor beta chain was retrieved from a study of CD8+ T cells in alopecia areata. Germline V CDR1 and CDR2: SQVTM, ANQGSEA. CDR3 size: 13 residues. Trimming stripped 7 bases from V and 3 bases from J, with 15 bases between. After isolation, RNA underwent reverse transcription to generate cDNA as the sequencing template. Libraries were prepared by immunoSEQ multiplex PCR; TCRdb keeps only in-frame clonotypes and omits some of them. The sample lists 100,000 to 150,000 clones; roughly 50% were seen once. The sample consisted of NKG2D-low CD8+ T cells sorted from blood. This chain uses TRBV29-1 with TRBJ1-2; D unresolved. This receptor was obtained from a human donor with alopecia areata. As DNA, the CDR3 is TGCAGCGCACAAAAGGGTGGAGACTATGGCTACACCTTC. Encoded protein: CSAQKGGDYGYTF.